One sample yielded the 24 T cell receptor beta chains listed below, sequenced in a study of cytotoxic CD8 clonotypes in ibrutinib-treated CLL (dated by TCRdb to about 2021). Interpreted using the paper, the time point label stands for: progressive disease on ibrutinib. Libraries came from the immunoSEQ multiplex PCR assay. TCRdb obtained this table from immuneACCESS and retained in-frame rearrangements with V and J assigned. These tables miss some clones; where compared with another copy, unresolved V genes account for less than half of the shortfall, and the remainder is unexplained. The sample records about 39,000 clones, about two thirds of which are singletons. Of the sample, approximately 7.6% is held by the ten largest clones. Sequenced here: PBMCs, sampled at disease progression, from a patient treated with ibrutinib. These receptors were collected from a human donor with chronic lymphocytic leukemia.

V and J are TRBV7-8 and TRBJ1-1; D is perhaps TRBD1 (5 bases). CDR3 length: 17 amino acids. V lost 1 base to trimming and J lost 2 bases, with 17 bases between them. The germline V gene has CDR1 SGHVS and CDR2 FQNEAQ. The CDR3 nucleotides are TGTGCCAGCAGCTTAGAGAGCGAAGGGGATTTAAACACTGAAGCTTTCTTT. Protein: CASSLESEGDLNTEAFF. Full variable domain (rest looked up from reference TRBV7-8 and TRBJ1-1): GAGVSQSPRYKVAKRGQDVALRCDPISGHVSLFWYQQALGQGPEFLTYFQNEAQLDKSGLPSDRFFAERPEGSVSTLKIQRTQQEDSAVYLCASSLESEGDLNTEAFFGQGTRLTVV.

The chain is built from TRBV29-1 and TRBJ2-7; either TRBD1 or TRBD2 may fit D (5 bases each). Germline-derived CDR1 and CDR2 are SQVTM and ANQGSEA. V shed 5 bases and J shed 0 bases, with 14 bases lying between them. CDR3 length: 14 amino acids. The CDR3 sequence: CSVRDQGPSYEQYF. Here the CDR3 DNA reads TGCAGCGTTCGGGATCAGGGTCCCTCCTACGAGCAGTACTTC.

The rearrangement links TRBV7-3 to TRBJ1-1, with 7 nucleotides matching TRBD1. The CDR3 totals 15 residues. With V trimmed by 1 base and J by 4 bases, 6 bases remained unmatched. Germline lookup yields CDR1 SGHTA and CDR2 FQGTGA. The CDR3 protein is CASSLNPGGSTEAFF. CDR3 nucleotides: TGTGCCAGCAGCTTAAATCCAGGGGGGAGCACTGAAGCTTTCTTT.

This chain uses TRBV19 with TRBJ1-2; no firm D call. Germline CDR1 and CDR2: LNHDA and SQIVND (reference sequence). The V end was cut by 4 bases, the J end by 1 base, with 10 bases between. The CDR3 loop spans 14 amino acids. The CDR3 protein is CASSTPWLNYGYTF. The CDR3 nucleotides read TGTGCCAGTAGTACCCCATGGCTTAACTATGGCTACACCTTC.

This clone has only a few counts. J is TRBJ2-2 and V is TRBV10-3, with D possibly TRBD1 on 5 matching bases. From germline, CDR1 is ENHRY and CDR2 SYGVKD. The CDR3 has 13 amino acids. Trimming shortened V by 4 bases and J by 3 bases, and 6 bases separated the two germline ends. The CDR3 sequence is CAISGRDTGELFF. CDR3 DNA: TGTGCCATCAGTGGCAGGGACACCGGGGAGCTGTTTTTT.

The table lists this clone with a count of one. This rearrangement joins TRBV21-1 to TRBJ2-2; the tabulated D call, TRBD1, remains unverified against the DNA. TRBV21-1 is a pseudogene. The CDR3 contains 20 residues. This chain's CDR3 is CASSKSQDRGRRGDTGELFF. The CDR3 nucleotides read TGTGCCAGCAGCAAAAGCCAAGACAGGGGGCGCAGGGGGGACACCGGGGAGCTGTTTTTT.

The chain combines TRBV27 with TRBJ2-1, with 10 bases matching TRBD2. Germline V gene sequence: CDR1 MNHEY, CDR2 SMNVEV (reference sequence). The CDR3 is made up of 14 amino acids. Trimming removed 7 bases from V and 4 bases from J; junction bases left unmatched: 4. For the CDR3, the DNA is TGTGCCAGCACAGGACTAGCGGCATACAATGAGCAGTTCTTC. Amino acid sequence: CASTGLAAYNEQFF.

This clone was recorded a few times. V usage is TRBV14 and J usage is TRBJ1-1, with D possibly TRBD1 on 5 matching bases. This CDR3 comprises 16 residues. V gave up 6 bases and J gave up 0 bases, with 17 bases separating them. Germline V gene data show CDR1 as SGHDN and CDR2 as FVKESK. The CDR3 region has the DNA TGTGCCAGCAGTCCTGGGGGTTCGCACATGAACACTGAAGCTTTCTTT. This codes for CASSPGGSHMNTEAFF.

This chain uses TRBV9 with TRBJ2-3, with 14 bases matching TRBD2. Trimming at V came to 6 bases and at J to 2 bases, leaving 8 bases not matched to a gene. The CDR3 runs to 17 residues. CDR1 is SGDLS and CDR2 is YYNGEE in the germline V gene. DNA of the CDR3: TGTGCCAGCACCGAGGGGACTAGCGGGAGTGTCACAGATACGCAGTATTTT. Translation: CASTEGTSGSVTDTQYF.

In its sample, this clone ranks as medium-sized. The chain links TRBV5-1 to TRBJ2-1; TRBD1 is a possible D gene (7 bases). V lost 4 bases and J 8 bases, leaving 19 bases between the germline ends. CDR1 is SGHRS and CDR2 is YFSETQ in the germline V gene. The CDR3 extends over 15 amino acids. The DNA of the CDR3 is TGCGCCAGCAGCCCGGAGGGCAGGGGGTTTGATGAGCAGTTCTTC. Its translation is CASSPEGRGFDEQFF. Based on the CDR3 plus reference TRBV5-1 and TRBJ2-1, the full variable domain is KAGVTQTPRYLIKTRGQQVTLSCSPISGHRSVSWYQQTPGQGLQFLFEYFSETQRNKGNFPGRFSGRQFSNSRSEMNVSTLELGDSALYLCASSPEGRGFDEQFFGPGTRLTVL.

This clone has only a few counts. The V call is TRBV5-4, the J call TRBJ2-1; the D gene is possibly TRBD1 (6 bases). The CDR3 length is 13 residues. Germline V gene sequence: CDR1 SGHNT, CDR2 YYREEE (reference sequence). The V end was cut by 4 bases, the J end by 7 bases, with 12 bases between. CDR3 bases: TGTGCCAGCAGCCCGGCCAGGGGTAATGAGCAGTTCTTC. Encoded protein: CASSPARGNEQFF.

The genes are TRBV7-9 and TRBJ2-7, with TRBD2 as a possible D gene (5 bases). Per germline, CDR1 SEHNR and CDR2 FQNEAQ (reference sequence). The CDR3 spans 14 residues. V dropped 5 bases and J dropped 6 bases, with 17 bases sitting between them. For the CDR3, the DNA is TGTGCCAGCAGCCCAGAGGTTCTAGCTGGCGAGCAGTACTTC. Protein: CASSPEVLAGEQYF.

V is TRBV11-2 and J is TRBJ2-1; 9 nucleotides line up with TRBD2. Trimming cost V 5 bases and J 12 bases; bases outside gene matches: 14. The CDR3 runs 15 residues. Germline loops: CDR1 SGHAT, CDR2 FQNNGV. This chain's CDR3 is CASSPRSLLTSGQFF. CDR3 sequence (DNA): TGTGCCAGCAGCCCCCGCAGTCTCTTGACTAGCGGGCAGTTCTTC.

The chain recombines TRBV20-1 with TRBJ2-1; no clear D. V dropped 3 bases and J dropped 4 bases, with 4 bases sitting between them. CDR1 is DFQATT and CDR2 is SNEGSKA in the germline V gene (reference sequence). The CDR3 covers 11 residues. As DNA, the CDR3 is TGCAGTGCTAGTTCGTACAATGAGCAGTTCTTC. As protein: CSASSYNEQFF.

This clone was seen only a few times. This chain uses TRBV19 with TRBJ1-2, with 9 bases identical to TRBD1. From germline, CDR1 is LNHDA and CDR2 SQIVND (reference sequence). V shed 7 bases and J 3 bases; nucleotides not matched to a gene: 6. The CDR3 contains 14 residues. CDR3 sequence reads: CASTTGQGYYGYTF. CDR3 nucleotide sequence: TGTGCCAGTACCACGGGACAGGGTTACTATGGCTACACCTTC.

This clone turned up a few times. The rearrangement uses TRBV19 and TRBJ2-7; maybe TRBD2 (6 bases). The germline CDR1 and CDR2 sequences are LNHDA and SQIVND (reference sequence). This CDR3 is 16 amino acids long. The V gene lost 4 bases and the J gene lost 3 bases, with 19 bases spanning the gap. The CDR3 nucleotides read TGTGCCAGTAGTAGGGGAGGTAAGAGAGGGAACTACGAGCAGTACTTC. Amino acid sequence: CASSRGGKRGNYEQYF.

V is TRBV4-2 and J is TRBJ2-3; D remains ambiguous. There are 14 residues in the CDR3. Deletions cut 1 base from V and 3 bases from J, with 8 bases between. Germline-derived CDR1 and CDR2 are LGHNA and YNFKEQ. The CDR3 DNA sequence: TGTGCCAGCAGCCAAGTTGCCGGGACAGATACGCAGTATTTT. Residues: CASSQVAGTDTQYF.

This chain uses TRBV5-1 with TRBJ2-5; no firm D call. From germline, CDR1 is SGHRS and CDR2 YFSETQ. Trimming cost V 3 bases and J 5 bases, with 5 bases left between them. This CDR3 contains 11 residues. The CDR3 sequence: CASSSAETQYF. CDR3 nucleotide sequence: TGCGCCAGCAGCTCTGCCGAGACCCAGTACTTC.

The chain employs TRBV7-8 and TRBJ1-2; unclear D gene. Trimming took 4 bases from V and 4 from J, leaving 16 bases between them. The CDR3 loop spans 15 amino acids. From germline, CDR1 is SGHVS and CDR2 FQNEAQ. The chain's CDR3 is CASSSLNPGFYGYTF. The CDR3, as DNA: TGTGCCAGCAGCTCCCTGAACCCCGGGTTCTATGGCTACACCTTC.

The CDR3 sequence is CASSLPHWERPNSHTQYF. For the CDR3, the DNA is TGTGCCAGCAGCTTACCCCACTGGGAGCGGCCCAATTCTCATACGCAGTATTTT. J is TRBJ2-3 and V is TRBV5-4; D is perhaps TRBD2 (5 bases). V lost 2 bases and J 7 bases, leaving 26 bases between the germline ends. Germline-derived CDR1 and CDR2 are SGHNT and YYREEE (reference sequence). The CDR3 spans 18 residues. Full variable domain (outside the CDR3, taken from reference TRBV5-4 and TRBJ2-3): ETGVTQSPTHLIKTRGQQVTLRCSSQSGHNTVSWYQQALGQGPQFIFQYYREEENGRGNFPPRFSGLQFPNYSSELNVNALELDDSALYLCASSLPHWERPNSHTQYFGPGTRLTVL.

The V gene is TRBV5-3, the J gene TRBJ2-2; TRBD2 aligns across 7 bases. Being an ORF, TRBV5-3 has a function that is uncertain. The CDR3 spans 16 residues. V trimming: 2 bases; J trimming: 1 base; junction bases outside the gene matches: 5. The chain's CDR3 is CARSFSERENTGELFF. The DNA for the CDR3 is TGTGCCAGAAGCTTTAGCGAGCGGGAGAACACCGGGGAGCTGTTTTTT.

The V gene is TRBV30, the J gene TRBJ2-7; weak D call: TRBD2 (5 bases). This CDR3 region has 13 residues. The V end lost 0 bases, the J end lost 7 bases, and 13 bases lay between the germline ends. From germline, CDR1 is GTSNPN and CDR2 SVGIG (reference sequence). For the CDR3, the DNA is TGTGCCTGGAGTGTATCGCGGGTATGGGAGCAGTACTTC. It encodes CAWSVSRVWEQYF.

The V gene is TRBV10-3, the J gene TRBJ1-2, with D unclear. The CDR3 totals 13 residues. The V and J ends lost 3 bases and 8 bases respectively, with 13 bases between them. The germline gives CDR1 ENHRY, CDR2 SYGVKD. CDR3 protein: CAISEDLGYGYTF. CDR3 coding DNA: TGTGCCATCAGTGAAGACTTAGGATACGGCTACACCTTC.

The chain combines TRBV11-3 with TRBJ1-1; 9 bases agree with TRBD1. J was trimmed by 7 bases and V by 5 bases; bases with no gene match: 8. In germline, CDR1 is SGHNT, CDR2 YENEEA. The CDR3 has 14 residues. This chain's CDR3 is CASSQGQGRNEAFF. CDR3 coding DNA: TGTGCCAGCAGCCAGGGACAGGGTCGGAATGAAGCTTTCTTT.